This record concerns one T cell receptor (beta chain) sequence. In Seattle, patients joined the study during active infection and were tracked longitudinally. Authors' processing steps: Amplification with reference gene primers provided the estimates of nucleated cell counts. The data were produced by immunoSEQ multiplex PCR, yet TCRdb's version contains in-frame clones alone and is incomplete. V, J and clone size derive from that table, while D and trimming were established from the DNA sequence. Of about 48,000 clones listed, just over 85% are singletons. The data derive from a study of blood T cell repertoires in COVID-19. For the study at large: COVID-19 samples from acute and convalescent phases originated in the United States, Italy and Spain.

The CDR3 sequence is 16 residues long. Germline V CDR1 and CDR2: SGHDN, FVKESK. Between the trimmed V and J ends, which lost 2 bases and 2 bases, there was a span of 14 bases. This receptor was taken from a woman of 80 years or more with COVID-19, enrolled during active disease. The chain couples TRBV14 to TRBJ2-3; D is unresolved. Material for sequencing was peripheral blood. CDR3 residues: CASSQLRGTPTDTQYF. In DNA form, the CDR3 reads TGTGCCAGCAGCCAACTGCGAGGAACCCCCACAGATACGCAGTATTTT. The full variable domain, completed using reference TRBV14 and TRBJ2-3, is EAGVTQFPSHSVIEKGQTVTLRCDPISGHDNLYWYRRVMGKEIKFLLHFVKESKQDESGMPNNRFLAERTGGTYSTLKVQPAELEDSGVYFCASSQLRGTPTDTQYFGPGTRLTVL.